This TCR beta chain was captured by sequencing in a study of blood T cell repertoires in COVID-19. Study in general: PBMCs, B-cell-depleted T cells, or T cells were the source of the cDNA or gDNA that made up the material.

Trimming cost V 7 bases and J 6 bases; bases outside gene matches: 8. The CDR3 runs 15 residues. Per the germline V gene, CDR1 is SGHRS and CDR2 is YFSETQ. In the original processing: Using reference gene primer amplification, nucleated cell counts were estimated. Libraries were prepared by immunoSEQ multiplex PCR; TCRdb keeps only in-frame clonotypes and omits some of them. The DNA was the basis for D and trimming; V, J and clone size are from that table. The sample holds about 250,000 clones, roughly 85% seen once. The age range of participants was about 18 to 90 years, with residence in under 30 US areas.

The clonotype comes from a woman aged 50 to 60 with acute COVID-19. The chain recombines TRBV5-1 with TRBJ2-2, with 11 bases aligning to TRBD1. The sample taken for sequencing was PBMCs or T cells enriched from blood (not recorded which). The DNA for the CDR3 is TGCGCCAGCGGACAGGGGGCTGGGAGGCCCGGGGAGCTGTTTTTT. Translating gives CASGQGAGRPGELFF.